The 25 T cell receptor beta chains presented below share a single source sample, sequenced in a study of T cell repertoires in cytomegalovirus infection. Which antigens these TCRs recognize remains unknown. TCRdb passed the reads through MiXCR, listing each CDR3 protein once. The sample lists approximately 390,000 distinct CDR3 sequences, roughly 34% occurring once. This specimen consisted of cultured PBMCs, obtained from culture after CMV antigen stimulation. The source of these receptors is a human donor in good health (CMV status not recorded). Some clones in this sample may be carry-over from other donors' samples.

This clonotype was recorded a few times. The CDR3 DNA reads as TGTGCCAGCAGTTACTCGATAGGCGGGAACGAGCAGTACTTC. This gives the protein CASSYSIGGNEQYF. The rearrangement links TRBV6-2 or TRBV6-3 to TRBJ2-7, with D perhaps TRBD2 (6 bases). The germline V and J ends were trimmed by 0 bases and 5 bases, with 11 bases remaining between them. The CDR3 extends over 14 amino acids. The germline V gene has CDR1 MNHEY and CDR2 SVGEGT.

The J gene is TRBJ2-3, the V gene TRBV28; the D gene is possibly TRBD1 (8 bases). V was shortened by 5 bases and J by 10 bases, with 19 bases between the two germline ends. The germline gives CDR1 MDHEN, CDR2 SYDVKM. The CDR3 consists of 14 residues. The CDR3 coding sequence is TGTGCCAGCAGTACCGGGACAGGTCGGGAGGCGCAGTATTTT. Protein sequence: CASSTGTGREAQYF.

This clonotype was counted between two and nine times. The chain joins TRBV6-6 to TRBJ1-1; D is unclear. This CDR3 is built from 16 residues. V lost 0 bases and J 4 bases, leaving 15 bases between the germline ends. Germline values: CDR1 MNHNY, CDR2 SVGAGI (reference sequence). The chain's CDR3 is CASSYSSVEGGTEAFF. The CDR3 nucleotides are TGTGCCAGCAGTTACTCTTCGGTGGAGGGTGGCACTGAAGCTTTCTTT.

The chain carries TRBV6-5 and TRBJ1-6; possibly TRBD1 for D (5 bases). V shed 0 bases and J shed 0 bases, with 9 bases lying between them. The CDR3 is 17 amino acids. Per the germline V gene, CDR1 is MNHEY and CDR2 is SVGAGI. CDR3 loop: CASSYSGTSSYNSPLHF. DNA for the CDR3: TGTGCCAGCAGTTACTCCGGGACCAGCTCCTATAATTCACCCCTCCACTTT.

The gene calls are TRBV7-3 and TRBJ2-5; D call uncertain. V shed 4 bases and J shed 4 bases, with 10 bases lying between them. Germline V gene data show CDR1 as SGHTA and CDR2 as FQGTGA. The CDR3 runs to 13 residues. Here the CDR3 reads CASSSGIRETQYF. The CDR3 bases are TGTGCCAGCAGCTCTGGGATTCGAGAGACCCAGTACTTC.

V and J are TRBV7-2 and TRBJ2-3; possible D gene TRBD2, 6 bases. V lost 5 bases and J 11 bases, leaving 17 bases between the germline ends. The germline V gene has CDR1 SGHTA and CDR2 FQGNSA. This CDR3 is built from 13 residues. CDR3 sequence reads: CASSPTRLDEQYF. For the CDR3, the DNA is TGTGCCAGCAGCCCCACTCGACTAGATGAGCAGTATTTT.

The chain uses TRBV12-3 or TRBV12-4 and TRBJ2-7, with a weak D call TRBD2 (6 bases). The CDR3 loop spans 12 amino acids. With 7 bases removed from V and 2 bases from J, the gap between germline ends came to 9 bases. CDR3: CASTPGAYEQYF. CDR3 coding DNA: TGTGCCAGCACACCGGGGGCCTACGAGCAGTACTTC.

The rearrangement joins TRBV7-2 to TRBJ2-3, with TRBD2 matching 9 bases. V gave up 4 bases and J gave up 6 bases; unmatched junction bases: 8. The CDR3 is made up of 15 amino acids. Germline V gives CDR1 SGHTA, CDR2 FQGNSA. Here the CDR3 reads CASSSLGSGSDTQYF. CDR3 in DNA: TGTGCCAGCAGCTCCTTAGGTAGCGGGAGTGATACGCAGTATTTT. The variable domain in full, completed from reference TRBV7-2 and TRBJ2-3, reads GAGVSQSPSNKVTEKGKDVELRCDPISGHTALYWYRQSLGQGLEFLIYFQGNSAPDKSGLPSDRFSAERTGGSVSTLTIQRTQQEDSAVYLCASSSLGSGSDTQYFGPGTRLTVL.

The gene calls are TRBV7-2 and TRBJ2-7; weak D call: TRBD1 (5 bases). Germline values: CDR1 SGHTA, CDR2 FQGNSA. The CDR3 length is 15 residues. V shed 1 base and J shed 3 bases, with 13 bases lying between them. CDR3 residues: CASSLGDRRVYEQYV. As DNA, the CDR3 is TGTGCCAGCAGCTTAGGCGACAGAAGAGTCTACGAGCAGTACGTC.

The V gene is TRBV7-9, the J gene TRBJ2-1, with TRBD2 as a possible D gene (6 bases). The CDR3 runs to 15 residues. CDR1 is SEHNR and CDR2 is FQNEAQ in the germline V gene (reference sequence). The germline V and J ends were trimmed by 1 base and 2 bases, with 9 bases remaining between them. This chain's CDR3 is CASSLGRVTYNEQFF. The CDR3 DNA sequence: TGTGCCAGCAGCTTAGGGAGGGTCACCTACAATGAGCAGTTCTTC. Full variable domain (remainder filled in from reference TRBV7-9 and TRBJ2-1): DTGVSQNPRHKITKRGQNVTFRCDPISEHNRLYWYRQTLGQGPEFLTYFQNEAQLEKSRLLSDRFSAERPKGSFSTLEIQRTEQGDSAMYLCASSLGRVTYNEQFFGPGTRLTVL.

This clonotype has just a few counts. The V gene is TRBV9, the J gene TRBJ1-4; D gene uncertain. CDR3 size: 17 residues. Per germline, CDR1 SGDLS and CDR2 YYNGEE. V gave up 0 bases and J gave up 7 bases, with 19 bases separating them. CDR3 loop: CASSVGNAVDVSEKLFF. DNA for the CDR3: TGTGCCAGCAGCGTAGGTAATGCGGTTGACGTAAGTGAAAAACTGTTTTTT.

This clonotype is categorized as medium-sized. This chain links TRBV15 with TRBJ2-5; D is perhaps TRBD1 (6 bases). CDR3 length: 14 amino acids. Per germline, CDR1 LNHNV and CDR2 YYDKDF (reference sequence). The V end was cut by 0 bases, the J end by 5 bases, with 10 bases between. CDR3 sequence (DNA): TGTGCCACCAGCAGAGATTTGAGGGGGGAGACCCAGTACTTC. This encodes CATSRDLRGETQYF.

This clonotype was seen only a few times. The chain joins TRBV4-3 to TRBJ2-2, with 10 bases lining up with TRBD2. J lost 5 bases, V lost 3 bases, and 6 bases had no gene match. The CDR3 has 16 residues. Germline lookup yields CDR1 LGHNA and CDR2 YSLEER. CDR3 in amino acids: CASSQIAGGGTGELFF. CDR3 bases: TGCGCCAGCAGCCAGATAGCGGGAGGCGGTACCGGGGAGCTGTTTTTT.

This chain joins TRBV7-4 and TRBJ2-7; 7 bases are shared with TRBD2. The V gene's germline CDR1 is SGHVT and CDR2 SQSDAQ. The CDR3 covers 15 residues. J was trimmed by 3 bases and V by 4 bases; bases with no gene match: 9. In DNA, the CDR3 is TGTGCCAGCAGCTCCGGGGAGGGCAGTCGCTACGAGCAGTACGTC. Protein product: CASSSGEGSRYEQYV.

This chain joins TRBV6-2 or TRBV6-3 and TRBJ1-5; TRBD1 is a possible D gene (6 bases). Germline V gene data show CDR1 as MNHEY and CDR2 as SVGEGT. The CDR3 covers 15 residues. Between the trimmed V and J ends, which lost 7 bases and 0 bases, there was a span of 13 bases. The DNA of the CDR3 is TGTGCCAGCAATCGAGGGGGAGGTAGCAATCAGCCCCAGCATTTT. It encodes CASNRGGGSNQPQHF.

The chain has TRBV6-2 or TRBV6-3 and TRBJ2-1, with D possibly being TRBD1 or TRBD2 (6 bases each). The length of the CDR3 is 14 residues. Trimming pared 4 bases from V and 15 bases from J, leaving 22 bases between. Per germline, CDR1 MNHEY and CDR2 SVGEGT. CDR3 protein: CASSSGGGLKERFF. In nucleotides, the CDR3 is TGTGCCAGCAGTTCCGGGGGCGGCCTCAAGGAACGGTTCTTC.

This clonotype was found a few times. This CDR3 reads CAISERRELNQRSYNEQFF. CDR3 coding DNA: TGTGCCATCAGTGAGAGGCGGGAGCTCAATCAGCGGTCCTACAATGAGCAGTTCTTC. The J gene is TRBJ2-1, the V gene TRBV10-3; 7 bases align to TRBD2. Unmatched junction bases numbered 14, after V lost 2 bases and J lost 1 base. The CDR3 runs 19 residues. CDR1 and CDR2 (germline): ENHRY, SYGVKD.

V is TRBV7-2 and J is TRBJ2-7, with 13 bases lining up with TRBD2. The CDR3 covers 18 residues. Germline loops: CDR1 SGHTA, CDR2 FQGNSA. V dropped 2 bases and J dropped 2; count of bases not matched to a gene: 9. CDR3 DNA sequence: TGTGCCAGCAGCTTACCGGGACTAGCGGGAAGTAGCCCCTACGAGCAGTACTTC. The encoded protein is CASSLPGLAGSSPYEQYF.

There are a few counts of this clonotype. The gene calls are TRBV7-6 and TRBJ2-2; D is uncertain. CDR3 length: 12 residues. V gave up 5 bases and J gave up 2 bases, with 3 bases separating them. CDR1 and CDR2 (germline): SGHVS, FNYEAQ. CDR3 region: CASSHNTGELFF. The CDR3, as DNA: TGTGCCAGCAGCCACAACACCGGGGAGCTGTTTTTT. The variable domain in full, completed from reference TRBV7-6 and TRBJ2-2, reads GAGVSQSPRYKVTKRGQDVALRCDPISGHVSLYWYRQALGQGPEFLTYFNYEAQQDKSGLPNDRFSAERPEGSISTLTIQRTEQRDSAMYRCASSHNTGELFFGEGSRLTVL.

The chain combines TRBV27 with TRBJ1-2; the match to TRBD1 covers 7 bases. The germline gives CDR1 MNHEY, CDR2 SMNVEV (reference sequence). J gave up 3 bases and V 6 bases, and 10 bases lay outside the gene matches. The CDR3 consists of 15 residues. CDR3 nucleotide sequence: TGTGCCAGCAGACCGCAGGGGGTAGTGGACTATGGCTACACCTTC. This translates into CASRPQGVVDYGYTF.

Many counts were recorded for this clonotype. This chain uses TRBV7-2 with TRBJ2-3; D uncertain. Germline CDR1 reads SGHTA; CDR2 reads FQGNSA. V shed 1 base and J shed 8 bases, with 7 bases lying between them. The CDR3 totals 12 residues. The CDR3 DNA follows: TGTGCCAGCAGCTTAGTATCCGGTACGCAGTATTTT. Its protein is CASSLVSGTQYF.

This chain uses TRBV9 with TRBJ1-1, with 8 nucleotides matching TRBD1. In germline, CDR1 is SGDLS, CDR2 YYNGEE. The CDR3 contains 15 residues. Germline trimming cut 0 bases from V and 4 bases from J; bases unmatched to any gene: 5. DNA for the CDR3: TGTGCCAGCAGCGTAGGGGTGACAGGGGTCACTGAAGCTTTCTTT. Translation: CASSVGVTGVTEAFF.

This rearrangement joins TRBV7-2 to TRBJ2-7; 9 nucleotides match TRBD2. There are 13 residues in the CDR3. Germline CDR1 SGHTA, CDR2 FQGNSA. Losses at the gene ends were 4 bases for V and 4 bases for J; bases not matched to a gene: 2. DNA for the CDR3: TGTGCCAGCAGCTCCCTAGCGGGGTACGAGCAGTACGTC. Translating gives CASSSLAGYEQYV.

This clonotype was seen more than once but under ten times. This rearrangement joins TRBV10-3 to TRBJ2-6; D call uncertain. The CDR3 has 15 residues. Trimming took 1 base from V and 0 from J, leaving 4 bases between them. Germline values: CDR1 ENHRY, CDR2 SYGVKD. The CDR3 DNA is TGTGCCATCAGTGAGTTGAGCTCTGGGGCCAACGTCCTGACTTTC. Translation: CAISELSSGANVLTF.

In this sample, this clonotype turned up many times. The chain links TRBV7-2 to TRBJ2-7; the match to TRBD1 covers 8 bases. The CDR3 contains 15 residues. Germline V lookup: CDR1 SGHTA, CDR2 FQGNSA. Unmatched junction bases numbered 6, after V lost 5 bases and J lost 0 bases. CDR3 amino acids: CASSPGQGNSYEQYF. The CDR3 nucleotides read TGTGCCAGCAGCCCCGGACAGGGCAACTCCTACGAGCAGTACTTC.